These T cell receptor beta chains were read from a single sample in a study of blood T cell repertoires in COVID-19. Repertoires were generated with immunoSEQ multiplex PCR, while TCRdb's copy carries only in-frame clones and drops some. The sample carries 360,000 or so clones, roughly 87% recorded once. Sequenced input: peripheral blood. These receptors were obtained from a woman aged 60-70 years with COVID-19, enrolled during active disease. The CDR3 runs from the conserved cysteine through the conserved F or W. The D gene is left open where the match is weak. Expanded clones get a size class; other rows say once, few or many, or leave the size out.

>TRBV4-1|NA|NA|TRBJ1-6
CASSQPDSSSYNSPLHF
TGCGCCAGCAGCCAGCCGGACAGCAGCTCCTATAATTCACCCCTCCACTTT
>TRBV7-8|NA|NA|TRBJ1-2
CASSSPNRANYGYTF
TGTGCCAGCAGCTCGCCCAACAGGGCTAACTATGGCTACACCTTC
>TRBV5-1|NA|NA|TRBJ2-5
CASKFGGGVETQYF
TGCGCCAGCAAGTTCGGCGGCGGGGTAGAGACCCAGTACTTC
>TRBV5-1|TRBD2|NA|TRBJ2-3
CASSAGLAGPTDTQYF
TGCGCCAGCAGCGCCGGACTAGCGGGCCCCACAGATACGCAGTATTTT
>TRBV14|NA|NA|TRBJ1-6
CASSQDYYNSPLHF
TGTGCCAGCAGCCAAGATTACTATAATTCACCCCTCCACTTT
>TRBV2|NA|NA|TRBJ1-1
CASIYRGGTEAFF
TGTGCCAGCATTTATCGGGGAGGAACTGAAGCTTTCTTT
>TRBV5-1|TRBD1|few|TRBJ1-1
CASSSQGGTLNTEAFF
TGCGCCAGCAGCTCCCAGGGGGGAACCTTGAACACTGAAGCTTTCTTT
>TRBV5-1|TRBD1|NA|TRBJ1-1
CASSPGTGVVVGAFF
TGCGCCAGCAGCCCGGGGACAGGGGTTGTCGTAGGAGCTTTCTTT
>TRBV15|NA|NA|TRBJ1-1
CATSRVGSFNAEAFF
TGTGCCACCAGCAGAGTTGGCTCCTTCAACGCTGAAGCTTTCTTT
>TRBV14|NA|NA|TRBJ2-1
CASSLDIRQSSYNEQFF
TGTGCCAGCAGCCTCGATATCCGACAGTCTTCCTACAATGAGCAGTTCTTC
>TRBV25-1|TRBD1|NA|TRBJ2-7
CASSAPASGGSFGEQYF
TGTGCCAGCAGTGCTCCCGCTTCAGGGGGTTCCTTTGGAGAGCAGTACTTC
>TRBV3-1/TRBV3-2|NA|NA|TRBJ1-3
CASSQLSRVFSGNTIYF
TGTGCCAGCAGCCAATTGAGCAGGGTCTTCTCTGGAAACACCATATATTTT
>TRBV2|NA|NA|TRBJ1-2
CASSEQGNYGYTF
TGTGCCAGCAGTGAACAGGGGAACTATGGCTACACCTTC
>TRBV6-4|TRBD1|NA|TRBJ2-1
CASSEDRGPPYNEQFF
TGTGCCAGCAGTGAGGACAGGGGTCCACCCTACAATGAGCAGTTCTTC
>TRBV24-1|NA|NA|TRBJ1-1
CATSDREGEAFF
TGTGCCACCAGTGATAGGGAGGGTGAAGCTTTCTTT
>TRBV5-6|NA|once|TRBJ1-1
CASSLDGQSEAFF
TGTGCCAGCAGCTTGGACGGACAATCTGAAGCTTTCTTT
>TRBV5-4|TRBD2|NA|TRBJ2-2
CASSLPLAGVTGELFF
TGTGCCAGCAGCTTGCCTCTAGCGGGGGTTACCGGGGAGCTGTTTTTT
>TRBV20-1|TRBD1|NA|TRBJ1-2
CSASSQGTLSYYGYTF
TGCAGTGCTAGTTCACAGGGGACTCTATCTTACTATGGCTACACCTTC
>TRBV12-3/TRBV12-4|NA|once|TRBJ2-1
CASSKLANEQFF
TGTGCCAGCAGTAAACTAGCAAATGAGCAGTTCTTC
>TRBV6-6|NA|NA|TRBJ1-5
CASTISGGQPQHF
TGTGCCAGCACCATAAGCGGGGGGCAGCCCCAGCATTTT
>TRBV19|NA|once|TRBJ1-2
CASSLRQGNNYGYTF
TGTGCCAGTAGTCTGCGTCAGGGTAATAACTATGGCTACACCTTC
>TRBV29-1|TRBD2|NA|TRBJ2-6
CSVEGGDSGANVLTF
TGCAGCGTTGAGGGGGGGGACTCTGGGGCCAACGTCCTGACTTTC
>TRBV5-1|NA|NA|TRBJ1-1
CASSFSGVGAEAFF
TGCGCCAGCAGCTTTTCCGGGGTGGGTGCTGAAGCTTTCTTT
>TRBV7-9|TRBD2|NA|TRBJ2-5
CASSLPGLAGAYQETQYF
TGTGCCAGCAGCCTCCCGGGACTAGCGGGGGCCTACCAAGAGACCCAGTACTTC
>TRBV9|NA|NA|TRBJ1-6
CASSSAGGTNSPLHF
TGTGCCAGCAGCTCCGCGGGCGGAACCAATTCACCCCTCCACTTT
>TRBV25-1|NA|NA|TRBJ2-6
CASSESWRTGANVLTF
TGTGCCAGCAGTGAATCGTGGAGAACCGGGGCCAACGTCCTGACTTTC
>TRBV4-2|NA|NA|TRBJ1-5
CASSQDGWEASPQHF
TGTGCCAGCAGCCAAGATGGGTGGGAGGCCTCGCCCCAGCATTTT